Listed below are T cell receptor beta chains from one sample, sequenced in a study of T cells in Graves' hyperthyroidism and ophthalmopathy. TCRdb called the multiplex PCR reads again in MiXCR, with one record for every CDR3 protein. The data contain 540,000 or so distinct CDR3 sequences, approximately 44% of them singletons. The sample taken for sequencing was peripheral blood or thyroid tissue (not recorded which). These TCRs come from an adult woman with Graves' disease, either hyperthyroidism or ophthalmopathy (not recorded which). Each CDR3 is given with its conserved first and last residue. D genes are given only for firm matches. Part of the rows lack a size; the others show once, few, many or a class for expanded clones.

V: TRBV9; D: -; size: -; J: TRBJ2-7; CDR3: CASSTLTVAAQEQYF; DNA: TGTGCCAGCAGCACCTTGACAGTCGCGGCTCAGGAGCAGTACTTC
V: TRBV7-2; D: -; size: -; J: TRBJ1-3; CDR3: CASSTGRGTENTIYF; DNA: TGTGCCAGCAGTACCGGGCGTGGGACTGAAAACACCATATATTTT
V: TRBV5-1; D: -; size: -; J: TRBJ1-5; CDR3: CASSLRAEETQHF; DNA: TGCGCCAGCAGCTTAAGGGCGGAAGAGACCCAGCATTTT
V: TRBV12-3/TRBV12-4; D: TRBD1; size: few; J: TRBJ1-6; CDR3: CASSEGDRNSPLHF; DNA: TGTGCCAGCAGTGAGGGGGACAGAAATTCACCCCTCCACTTT
V: TRBV7-2; D: -; size: many; J: TRBJ1-2; CDR3: CASSFTLASYTF; DNA: TGTGCCAGCAGCTTCACCCTTGCCAGCTACACCTTC
V: TRBV25-1; D: -; size: -; J: TRBJ1-3; CDR3: CASSGRPGGSGNTIYF; DNA: TGTGCCAGCAGTGGCCGACCGGGGGGCTCTGGAAACACCATATATTTT
V: TRBV7-9; D: -; size: -; J: TRBJ1-6; CDR3: CASSFVGEGDNSPLHF; DNA: TGTGCCAGCAGCTTCGTCGGGGAAGGGGATAATTCACCCCTCCACTTT
V: TRBV2; D: TRBD1; size: few; J: TRBJ1-2; CDR3: CASSEHRGNGYTF; DNA: TGTGCCAGCAGTGAACACAGGGGAAATGGCTACACCTTC
V: TRBV2; D: -; size: -; J: TRBJ2-7; CDR3: CASSGTADYEQYF; DNA: TGTGCCAGCAGTGGGACGGCAGACTACGAGCAGTACTTC
V: TRBV6-5; D: -; size: few; J: TRBJ1-6; CDR3: CASKSTGNSPLHF; DNA: TGTGCCAGCAAGAGTACAGGAAATTCACCCCTCCACTTT
V: TRBV20-1; D: -; size: -; J: TRBJ1-1; CDR3: CSARDWEGKHTEAFF; DNA: TGCAGTGCTAGAGATTGGGAAGGGAAGCACACTGAAGCTTTCTTT
V: TRBV11-2; D: TRBD1; size: -; J: TRBJ1-6; CDR3: CASTGWLAGQDNSPLHF; DNA: TGTGCCAGCACCGGGTGGCTAGCGGGACAGGATAATTCACCCCTCCACTTT
V: TRBV10-3; D: TRBD2; size: many; J: TRBJ2-7; CDR3: CAIKEEASGAYEQYF; DNA: TGTGCCATCAAAGAGGAGGCTAGCGGGGCCTACGAGCAGTACTTC
V: TRBV20-1; D: TRBD2; size: once; J: TRBJ2-7; CDR3: CSATGTSGDSYEQYF; DNA: TGCAGTGCCACCGGGACTAGCGGGGACTCCTACGAGCAGTACTTC
V: TRBV19; D: -; size: many; J: TRBJ2-2; CDR3: CASRLLAGYPELFF; DNA: TGTGCCAGTAGGTTACTAGCAGGATATCCGGAGCTGTTTTTT
V: TRBV20-1; D: -; size: -; J: TRBJ2-7; CDR3: CSARTGTDYQPQYF; DNA: TGCAGTGCCCGTACCGGGACGGACTATCAGCCCCAGTACTTC
V: TRBV4-1; D: -; size: many; J: TRBJ2-7; CDR3: CASSQAGMYEQYF; DNA: TGCGCCAGCAGCCAAGCAGGGATGTACGAGCAGTACTTC
V: TRBV7-3; D: -; size: many; J: TRBJ1-2; CDR3: CASSSGPHLDYGYTF; DNA: TGTGCCAGCAGCTCAGGCCCACATTTGGACTATGGCTACACCTTC
V: TRBV11-2; D: -; size: -; J: TRBJ2-7; CDR3: CANSLGSYEQYF; DNA: TGTGCCAACAGCTTAGGCAGCTACGAGCAGTACTTC
V: TRBV19; D: -; size: once; J: TRBJ1-5; CDR3: CASSLDGASRPQHF; DNA: TGTGCCAGCAGTTTAGACGGGGCGAGCCGGCCCCAGCATTTT
V: TRBV7-8; D: TRBD2; size: -; J: TRBJ2-7; CDR3: CASRTGTSGASYEQYF; DNA: TGTGCCAGCAGAACTGGGACTAGCGGAGCTTCCTACGAGCAGTACTTC
V: TRBV9; D: -; size: many; J: TRBJ1-2; CDR3: CASSKRTELYGYTF; DNA: TGTGCCAGCAGCAAACGGACGGAGCTGTATGGCTACACCTTC
V: TRBV20-1; D: TRBD1; size: -; J: TRBJ1-4; CDR3: CSARAPGTGGRHYEKLFF; DNA: TGCAGTGCTAGAGCTCCTGGCACAGGGGGTCGTCATTATGAAAAACTGTTTTTT
V: TRBV25-1; D: TRBD1; size: many; J: TRBJ2-2; CDR3: CASGRQGDTGELFF; DNA: TGTGCCAGCGGAAGACAGGGAGACACCGGGGAGCTGTTTTTT
V: TRBV7-2; D: -; size: few; J: TRBJ1-2; CDR3: CASSLAPRGTGGYTF; DNA: TGTGCCAGCAGCTTAGCCCCCAGGGGAACGGGTGGCTACACCTTC
V: TRBV7-9; D: -; size: once; J: TRBJ1-2; CDR3: CASSLTGAGSGYTF; DNA: TGTGCCAGCAGCTTAACTGGAGCAGGGTCGGGCTACACCTTC
V: TRBV5-6; D: -; size: -; J: TRBJ1-6; CDR3: CASRSAGEGYNSPLHF; DNA: TGTGCCAGCAGATCCGCGGGGGAGGGATATAATTCACCCCTCCACTTT
V: TRBV10-3; D: TRBD1; size: few; J: TRBJ1-6; CDR3: CAITGQENSPLHF; DNA: TGTGCCATCACGGGACAGGAAAATTCACCCCTCCACTTT
V: TRBV19; D: -; size: -; J: TRBJ2-6; CDR3: CASSIGQANVLTF; DNA: TGTGCCAGTAGTATTGGTCAGGCCAACGTCCTGACTTTC
V: TRBV2; D: TRBD2; size: -; J: TRBJ2-5; CDR3: CASSLFPGLVRETQYF; DNA: TGTGCCAGCAGCCTATTTCCGGGACTAGTCAGGGAGACCCAGTACTTC
V: TRBV20-1; D: -; size: many; J: TRBJ1-2; CDR3: CSARVTVLYGYTF; DNA: TGCAGTGCTAGAGTGACAGTCTTATATGGCTACACCTTC
V: TRBV19; D: TRBD1; size: many; J: TRBJ1-1; CDR3: CASSHDRGDTEAFF; DNA: TGTGCCAGTAGTCACGACAGGGGAGACACTGAAGCTTTCTTT
V: TRBV7-9; D: TRBD1; size: many; J: TRBJ2-5; CDR3: CASSSGTGNQETQYF; DNA: TGTGCCAGCAGCTCCGGGACAGGGAATCAAGAGACCCAGTACTTC
V: TRBV12-3/TRBV12-4; D: -; size: many; J: TRBJ1-4; CDR3: CASSLVLGFNEKLFF; DNA: TGTGCCAGCAGTTTAGTCCTGGGATTTAATGAAAAACTGTTTTTT
V: TRBV19; D: -; size: -; J: TRBJ1-6; CDR3: CASTYSGSYKNSPLHF; DNA: TGTGCCAGTACCTATTCCGGGAGTTATAAGAATTCACCCCTCCACTTT
V: TRBV7-2; D: -; size: -; J: TRBJ1-1; CDR3: CASSLLTANTEAFF; DNA: TGTGCCAGCAGCTTATTGACAGCGAACACTGAAGCTTTCTTT
V: TRBV19; D: -; size: -; J: TRBJ2-1; CDR3: CASIGGPYYNEQFF; DNA: TGTGCCAGTATAGGCGGCCCCTACTACAATGAGCAGTTCTTC
V: TRBV28; D: TRBD1; size: -; J: TRBJ1-2; CDR3: CASSPKPWQGGYGYTF; DNA: TGTGCCAGCAGTCCCAAGCCATGGCAGGGGGGGTATGGCTACACCTTC
V: TRBV10-2; D: TRBD1; size: many; J: TRBJ2-7; CDR3: CASSRDRVYEQYF; DNA: TGCGCCAGCAGCCGGGACAGAGTCTACGAGCAGTACTTC
V: TRBV7-9; D: TRBD1; size: -; J: TRBJ1-2; CDR3: CASSPDGTGFYGYTF; DNA: TGTGCCAGCAGCCCCGATGGGACAGGCTTCTATGGCTACACCTTC
V: TRBV24-1; D: -; size: -; J: TRBJ1-1; CDR3: CATSDWGEAFF; DNA: TGTGCCACCAGTGATTGGGGAGAAGCTTTCTTT
V: TRBV29-1; D: -; size: many; J: TRBJ1-4; CDR3: CSVDRVDKLFF; DNA: TGCAGCGTTGACAGGGTGGATAAACTGTTTTTT
V: TRBV13; D: -; size: many; J: TRBJ2-5; CDR3: CASSPWQATQYF; DNA: TGTGCCAGCAGCCCTTGGCAGGCGACCCAGTACTTC
V: TRBV29-1; D: -; size: few; J: TRBJ1-2; CDR3: CSVELDSIYGYTF; DNA: TGCAGCGTTGAACTCGACAGCATCTATGGCTACACCTTC
V: TRBV2; D: TRBD2; size: -; J: TRBJ2-5; CDR3: CACSAQAGGETQYF; DNA: TGTGCCTGCAGTGCTCAAGCGGGAGGAGAGACCCAGTACTTC
V: TRBV7-9; D: -; size: -; J: TRBJ2-7; CDR3: CASSPIGRGVGEQYF; DNA: TGTGCCAGCAGCCCGATAGGACGAGGGGTGGGCGAGCAGTACTTC
V: TRBV4-2; D: -; size: -; J: TRBJ2-7; CDR3: CASSQDQGGTYVEQYF; DNA: TGTGCCAGCAGCCAAGATCAAGGAGGGACGTACGTGGAGCAGTACTTC
V: TRBV7-8; D: TRBD1; size: many; J: TRBJ1-1; CDR3: CASSPPRGATTEAFF; DNA: TGTGCCAGCAGCCCACCCAGGGGGGCGACCACTGAAGCTTTCTTT
V: TRBV5-5; D: -; size: -; J: TRBJ1-2; CDR3: CASSPTGYGYTF; DNA: TGTGCCAGCAGCCCAACAGGCTATGGCTACACCTTC
V: TRBV10-1; D: -; size: -; J: TRBJ2-7; CDR3: CASSESNRDYEQYF; DNA: TGCGCCAGCAGTGAGTCGAACAGGGACTACGAGCAGTACTTC
V: TRBV6-2/TRBV6-3; D: -; size: -; J: TRBJ2-7; CDR3: CAGSSRDYEQYF; DNA: TGTGCCGGCAGTTCCAGAGACTACGAGCAGTACTTC
V: TRBV5-1; D: -; size: many; J: TRBJ1-2; CDR3: CASRPRGGPGYGYTF; DNA: TGCGCCAGCAGACCGCGTGGGGGACCGGGCTATGGCTACACCTTC
V: TRBV20-1; D: TRBD1; size: many; J: TRBJ1-2; CDR3: CSASRAGGSYTF; DNA: TGCAGTGCTAGTCGGGCAGGGGGAAGCTACACCTTC
V: TRBV9; D: TRBD1; size: few; J: TRBJ2-5; CDR3: CASSLGTVTYEQCF; DNA: TGTGCCAGCAGCTTAGGGACAGTAACCTACGAGCAGTGCTTC
V: TRBV29-1; D: TRBD2; size: many; J: TRBJ2-7; CDR3: CSVELAVGYEQYF; DNA: TGCAGCGTTGAACTAGCGGTCGGCTACGAGCAGTACTTC
V: TRBV19; D: -; size: many; J: TRBJ1-1; CDR3: CASSVQGGDTEAFF; DNA: TGTGCCAGTAGTGTACAGGGTGGCGACACTGAAGCTTTCTTT
V: TRBV7-2; D: TRBD1; size: many; J: TRBJ2-7; CDR3: CASSLETGGVNAYEQYF; DNA: TGTGCCAGCAGCTTAGAGACAGGGGGCGTAAATGCCTACGAGCAGTACTTC